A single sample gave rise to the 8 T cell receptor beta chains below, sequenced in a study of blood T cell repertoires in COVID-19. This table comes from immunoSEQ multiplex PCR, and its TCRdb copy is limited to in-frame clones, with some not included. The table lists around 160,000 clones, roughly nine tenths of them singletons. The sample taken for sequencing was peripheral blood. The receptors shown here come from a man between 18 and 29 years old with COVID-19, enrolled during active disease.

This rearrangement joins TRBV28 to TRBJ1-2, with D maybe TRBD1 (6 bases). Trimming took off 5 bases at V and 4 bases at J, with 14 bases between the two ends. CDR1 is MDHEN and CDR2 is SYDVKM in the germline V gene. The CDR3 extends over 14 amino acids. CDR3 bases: TGTGCCAGCAGTCCGGCAGGGGCTGGCTATGGCTACACCTTC. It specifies CASSPAGAGYGYTF.

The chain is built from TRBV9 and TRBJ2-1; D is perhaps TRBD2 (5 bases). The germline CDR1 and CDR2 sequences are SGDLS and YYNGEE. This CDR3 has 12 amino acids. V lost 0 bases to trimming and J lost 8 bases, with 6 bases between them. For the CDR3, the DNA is TGTGCCAGCAGCGTAGGAGCGGATGAGCAGTTCTTC. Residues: CASSVGADEQFF.

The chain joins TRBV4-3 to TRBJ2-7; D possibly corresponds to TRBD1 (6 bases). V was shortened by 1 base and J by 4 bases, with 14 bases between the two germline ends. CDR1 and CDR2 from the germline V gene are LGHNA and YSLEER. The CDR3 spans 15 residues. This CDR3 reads CASSQGARGYYEQYF. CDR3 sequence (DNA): TGCGCCAGCAGCCAAGGGGCCAGGGGCTATTACGAGCAGTACTTC.

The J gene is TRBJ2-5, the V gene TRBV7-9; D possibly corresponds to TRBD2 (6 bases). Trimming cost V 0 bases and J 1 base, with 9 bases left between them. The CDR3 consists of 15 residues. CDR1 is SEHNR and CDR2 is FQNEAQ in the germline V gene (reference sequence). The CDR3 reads CASSLAGGSQETQYF. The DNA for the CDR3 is TGTGCCAGCAGCTTAGCGGGGGGATCCCAAGAGACCCAGTACTTC. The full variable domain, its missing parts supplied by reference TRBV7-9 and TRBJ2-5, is DTGVSQNPRHKITKRGQNVTFRCDPISEHNRLYWYRQTLGQGPEFLTYFQNEAQLEKSRLLSDRFSAERPKGSFSTLEIQRTEQGDSAMYLCASSLAGGSQETQYFGPGTRLLVL.

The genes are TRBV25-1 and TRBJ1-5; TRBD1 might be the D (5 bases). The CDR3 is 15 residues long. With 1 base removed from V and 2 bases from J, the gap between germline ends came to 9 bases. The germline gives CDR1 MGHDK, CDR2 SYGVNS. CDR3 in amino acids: CASSESDSGNQPQHF. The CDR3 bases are TGTGCCAGCAGTGAATCCGACAGCGGCAATCAGCCCCAGCATTTT.

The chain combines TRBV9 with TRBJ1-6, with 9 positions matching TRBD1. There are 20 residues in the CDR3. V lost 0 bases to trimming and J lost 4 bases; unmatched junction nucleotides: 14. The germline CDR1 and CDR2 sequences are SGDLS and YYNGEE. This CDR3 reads CASSVGGGQGRGTYNSPLHF. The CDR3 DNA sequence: TGTGCCAGCAGCGTAGGGGGGGGACAGGGAAGAGGAACTTATAATTCACCCCTCCACTTT.

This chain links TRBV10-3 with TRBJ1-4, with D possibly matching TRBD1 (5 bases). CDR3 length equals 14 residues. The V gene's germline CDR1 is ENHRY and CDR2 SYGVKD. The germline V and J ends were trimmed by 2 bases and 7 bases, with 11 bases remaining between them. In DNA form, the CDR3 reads TGTGCCATCAGTGAGATAGACGGGGGTGAAAAACTGTTTTTT. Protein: CAISEIDGGEKLFF.

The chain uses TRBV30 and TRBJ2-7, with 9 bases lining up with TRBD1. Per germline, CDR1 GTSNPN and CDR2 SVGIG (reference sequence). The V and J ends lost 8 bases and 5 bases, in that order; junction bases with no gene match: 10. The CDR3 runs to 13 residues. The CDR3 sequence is CALSGTGSHEQYF. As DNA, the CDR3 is TGTGCCCTATCGGGGACAGGGTCCCACGAGCAGTACTTC.